This T cell receptor (beta chain) was sequenced in a study of T cell repertoires in cytomegalovirus infection. About the research overall: Recently described HLA-C-restricted plus well-studied HLA-B-restricted CMV epitopes were used. Both a matching HLA type and CMV infection were indicated by public TCR beta signatures.

Study-wide points: Dominant in the ex vivo response were TCR beta clonotypes restricted by HLA-C and specific for CMV. Accumulated public TCR beta family frequency recognized individuals carrying CMV together with the relevant HLA.

TCRdb reprocessed the reads via MiXCR and lists one record per CDR3 protein. The sample contains fewer than 1,000,000 distinct CDR3 sequences, approximately 31% of which appear only once. This clonotype was detected a few times. Its matching antigen is unknown. This CDR3 contains 15 residues. Germline V gene lookup returns CDR1 MNHNS and CDR2 SASEGT. Trimming pared 8 bases from V and 7 bases from J, leaving 21 bases between. The receptor comes from a human donor in good health (CMV status not recorded). Some clones in this sample may be carry-over from other donors' samples. Here the sequenced sample was cultured CD8+ T cells from PBMCs, taken from culture after CMV antigen stimulation. The chain recombines TRBV6-1 with TRBJ1-5; D is perhaps TRBD1 (6 bases). Written as DNA, the CDR3 is TGTGCCAGCGGGGATACGGGGGGCGAATGGCAGCCCCAGCATTTT. Translation: CASGDTGGEWQPQHF.